The 12 T cell receptor beta chains in this list originate from one sample, sequenced in a study of beta chain features in type 1 diabetes. The investigators reverse transcribed all of the isolated RNA, so they sequenced expressed TCRB transcripts. Sequencing used immunoSEQ multiplex PCR; TCRdb keeps in-frame clones, though not all of them. The sample has 350,000 to 450,000 clones; 14% are singletons. Sequencing was performed on naive CD4+ T cells from blood. These receptors came from a man under 40 in good health.

This clone was detected only a few times. The chain has TRBV9 and TRBJ2-1, with 10 bases that match TRBD2. J lost 7 bases, V lost 0 bases, and 4 bases had no gene match. The CDR3 runs 15 residues. Per germline, CDR1 SGDLS and CDR2 YYNGEE. The CDR3: CASSVAAGGSNEQFF. CDR3 nucleotides: TGTGCCAGCAGCGTAGCAGCGGGGGGGTCTAATGAGCAGTTCTTC.

This rearrangement joins TRBV18 to TRBJ1-2; 9 nucleotides align to TRBD1. Germline loops: CDR1 KGHSH, CDR2 LQKENI. V shed 5 bases and J 7 bases; nucleotides not matched to a gene: 5. The CDR3 sequence is 13 residues long. CDR3 in DNA: TGTGCCAGCTCAACCGGGACAGGGCCTGGCTACACCTTC. Protein product: CASSTGTGPGYTF.

The sample holds a few counts of this clone. The V and J genes are TRBV30 and TRBJ1-1, with 8 bases that match TRBD1. The germline gives CDR1 GTSNPN, CDR2 SVGIG (reference sequence). The CDR3 spans 14 residues. The J segment lost 0 bases and the V segment lost 4 bases, leaving 4 bases of the junction unmatched. This chain's CDR3 is CAWKLGQVNTEAFF. The DNA for the CDR3 is TGTGCCTGGAAGCTGGGACAGGTGAACACTGAAGCTTTCTTT.

As concerns this clone: At the DNA level, this CDR3 is encoded by other sequences in the same sample as well. DNA for the CDR3: TGTGCCAGCAGCTTAGCTAGTGCCTACGAGCAGTACGTC. Protein sequence: CASSLASAYEQYV. The chain joins TRBV7-2 to TRBJ2-7, with D unclear. Germline V lookup: CDR1 SGHTA, CDR2 FQGNSA. This CDR3 has 13 amino acids. The V gene lost 0 bases and the J gene lost 2 bases, with 5 bases spanning the gap.

A few counts support this clone. V gene TRBV6-5 combines with J gene TRBJ2-6; D is uncertain. V was cut by 6 bases and J by 3 bases, with 9 bases left in between. Germline loops: CDR1 MNHEY, CDR2 SVGAGI. The CDR3 extends over 14 amino acids. In DNA, the CDR3 is TGTGCCAGCAGGAGCATGGGTGGGGCCAACGTCCTGACTTTC. Translation: CASRSMGGANVLTF.

V is TRBV28 and J is TRBJ1-2; D unclear. Germline CDR1 is MDHEN and CDR2 is SYDVKM. Trimming shortened V by 5 bases and J by 3 bases, and 13 bases separated the two germline ends. The CDR3 spans 14 residues. CDR3 DNA sequence: TGTGCCAGCAGTCATTCGGACCGGGACTATGGCTACACCTTC. Amino acid sequence: CASSHSDRDYGYTF.

The chain carries TRBV7-2 and TRBJ2-3; D is ambiguous. Germline CDR1 reads SGHTA; CDR2 reads FQGNSA. V lost 3 bases and J 2 bases, leaving 9 bases between the germline ends. The CDR3 consists of 14 residues. The CDR3 DNA is TGTGCCAGCAGCTTCGCGTCGTCCACAGATACGCAGTATTTT. It specifies CASSFASSTDTQYF.

This clone was detected only a few times. This rearrangement joins TRBV28 to TRBJ2-2; D remains unclear. Per the germline V gene, CDR1 is MDHEN and CDR2 is SYDVKM. CDR3 length: 11 residues. Trimming cost V 5 bases and J 10 bases, with 8 bases left between them. CDR3 amino acids: CASSVYTELFF. The CDR3 DNA sequence: TGTGCCAGCAGTGTCTACACGGAGCTGTTTTTT.

V gene TRBV1 combines with J gene TRBJ2-7; TRBD1, the table's D call, was not compared with the DNA. TRBV1 is shown as a pseudogene. The CDR3 loop spans 12 amino acids. The CDR3 loop is CTSSQQGNEQYV. In DNA form, the CDR3 reads TGCACCAGCAGCCAACAGGGCAACGAGCAGTACGTC.

The J gene is TRBJ2-2, the V gene TRBV21-1; the tabulated D call, TRBD2, remains unverified against the DNA. TRBV21-1 is termed a pseudogene. The CDR3 runs to 15 residues. CDR3 DNA: TGTGCCAGCAGCATGTGCGGGGGTGACACCGGGGAGCTGTTTTTT. This gives the protein CASSMCGGDTGELFF.

This clone was counted a few times. V gene TRBV9 combines with J gene TRBJ2-2; D is possibly TRBD2 (5 bases). Trimming pared 4 bases from V and 2 bases from J, leaving 15 bases between. From germline, CDR1 is SGDLS and CDR2 YYNGEE. The CDR3 is 16 residues long. In DNA, the CDR3 is TGTGCCAGCAGCCTCACCTGGACTCTAAACACCGGGGAGCTGTTTTTT. This sequence encodes CASSLTWTLNTGELFF.

CDR3 in DNA: TGCGCCAGTAACCAGGGTAGCGGGGGCTACAATGAGCAGTTCTTC. Protein: CASNQGSGGYNEQFF. The J gene is TRBJ2-1, the V gene TRBV4-1; 9 nucleotides align to TRBD2. V gave up 9 bases and J gave up 3 bases; unmatched junction bases: 9. CDR3 length equals 15 residues. The germline V gene encodes CDR1 MGHRA and CDR2 YSYEKL.